These 23 T cell receptor beta chains originate from one sample sequenced in a study of cytomegalovirus exposure and HLA in healthy donors. Vbeta (60) and Jbeta (13) primers were used in the PCR. This table comes from immunoSEQ multiplex PCR, and its TCRdb copy is limited to in-frame clones, with some not included. The sample holds about 160,000 clones, roughly 82% seen once. The sequenced material came from PBMCs. The receptors were gathered from a middle-aged man in good health and CMV-seropositive.

The gene calls are TRBV30 and TRBJ1-3, with unresolved D. The CDR3 runs 14 residues. The V gene lost 4 bases and the J gene lost 0 bases, with 10 bases spanning the gap. Germline CDR1 is GTSNPN and CDR2 is SVGIG (reference sequence). CDR3 sequence reads: CAWNGRSSGNTIYF. CDR3 nucleotide sequence: TGTGCCTGGAACGGTCGGAGCTCTGGAAACACCATATATTTT.

The chain links TRBV5-1 to TRBJ2-5, with D perhaps TRBD2 (6 bases). The DNA end favors TRBJ2-7, so the J call may be wrong. CDR1 and CDR2 from the germline V gene are SGHRS and YFSETQ. The CDR3 contains 15 residues. CDR3 residues: CASSMGPAAGYEQYF. The CDR3 DNA reads TGCGCCAGCAGCATGGGACCAGCCGCGGGGTACGAGCAGTACTTC.

The V and J genes are TRBV6-5 and TRBJ1-3; a weak D match, TRBD1 (5 bases). The CDR3 consists of 12 residues. Germline V gene lookup returns CDR1 MNHEY and CDR2 SVGAGI. Trimming took off 6 bases at V and 2 bases at J, with 5 bases between the two ends. The CDR3 coding sequence is TGTGCCAGCAGGACAGCTGGAAACACCATATATTTT. Residues: CASRTAGNTIYF.

The chain couples TRBV2 to TRBJ1-5; TRBD1 matches at 7 bases. V gave up 4 bases and J gave up 0 bases; unmatched junction bases: 3. The germline CDR1 and CDR2 sequences are SNHLY and FYNNEI. The CDR3 is made up of 15 amino acids. The CDR3 sequence: CASSVGDSSNQPQHF. The CDR3, as DNA: TGTGCCAGCAGTGTGGGGGACAGTAGCAATCAGCCCCAGCATTTT.

The genes are TRBV10-3 and TRBJ2-5, with 8 bases fitting TRBD2. This CDR3 spans 15 amino acids. The V gene end was trimmed by 2 bases and the J gene end by 2 bases; junction bases not matched to a gene: 4. The germline V gene has CDR1 ENHRY and CDR2 SYGVKD. CDR3 coding DNA: TGTGCCATCAGTGAGGTAATAGCGGGGCAAGAGACCCAGTACTTC. This translates into CAISEVIAGQETQYF.

The chain has TRBV11-2 and TRBJ2-1; 8 nucleotides align to TRBD2. The ends lost 4 bases at V and 4 bases at J; junction bases unmatched: 12. The germline V gene encodes CDR1 SGHAT and CDR2 FQNNGV. The CDR3 extends over 17 amino acids. Here the CDR3 reads CASSSNVGASGYNEQFF. Here the CDR3 DNA reads TGTGCCAGCAGCTCAAACGTTGGGGCTAGCGGGTACAATGAGCAGTTCTTC.

This chain uses TRBV6-5 with TRBJ1-1, with 7 bases identical to TRBD1. This CDR3 contains 13 residues. Per germline, CDR1 MNHEY and CDR2 SVGAGI. The ends lost 7 bases at V and 5 bases at J; junction bases unmatched: 7. CDR3 protein: CASNRGGRTEAFF. The CDR3 DNA reads TGTGCCAGCAACAGGGGCGGTCGGACTGAAGCTTTCTTT.

This chain uses TRBV6-6 with TRBJ1-1, with 8 nucleotides matching TRBD1. Germline lookup yields CDR1 MNHNY and CDR2 SVGAGI (reference sequence). The CDR3 totals 16 residues. V lost 5 bases to trimming and J lost 3 bases; unmatched junction nucleotides: 11. CDR3 region: CASSQDRGYLDTEAFF. The CDR3 DNA sequence: TGTGCCAGCAGTCAAGACAGGGGTTATTTGGACACTGAAGCTTTCTTT.

The chain couples TRBV6-1 to TRBJ2-2; 8 bases are a match to TRBD1. With V trimmed by 6 bases and J by 5 bases, 8 bases remained unmatched. Germline CDR1 and CDR2: MNHNS and SASEGT. The CDR3 is 15 residues long. CDR3 sequence: CASRDRVGGTGELFF. DNA for the CDR3: TGTGCCAGCAGGGACAGGGTAGGGGGTACCGGGGAGCTGTTTTTT.

The genes are TRBV6-5 and TRBJ2-5; 7 nucleotides agree with TRBD2. This CDR3 contains 15 residues. Trimming cost V 3 bases and J 1 base; bases outside gene matches: 5. The germline CDR1 and CDR2 sequences are MNHEY and SVGAGI. The CDR3 DNA follows: TGTGCCAGCAGTTATCGCGGGGGAGGCCAAGAGACCCAGTACTTC. It codes for CASSYRGGGQETQYF.

The chain has TRBV7-9 and TRBJ2-3; the D gene is possibly TRBD1 (7 bases). V was cut by 2 bases and J by 6 bases, with 9 bases left in between. The CDR3 totals 13 residues. CDR1 SEHNR and CDR2 FQNEAQ come from the germline V gene (reference sequence). The CDR3: CASSLPGGDTQYF. The CDR3 nucleotides read TGTGCCAGCAGCTTACCAGGGGGGGATACGCAGTATTTT.

This clone was picked up many times. The chain joins TRBV2 to TRBJ1-1; D gene uncertain. This CDR3 has 12 residues. CDR1 is SNHLY and CDR2 is FYNNEI in the germline V gene. Trimming removed 6 bases from V and 4 bases from J, with 9 bases in between. The CDR3 here is CASSLSVTEAFF. The CDR3 nucleotides are TGTGCCAGCAGCCTGTCTGTCACTGAAGCTTTCTTT.

The chain uses TRBV7-9 and TRBJ2-3; tentatively, D is TRBD1 (6 bases). CDR1 and CDR2 from the germline V gene are SEHNR and FQNEAQ (reference sequence). The CDR3 is made up of 15 amino acids. Trimming took off 6 bases at V and 0 bases at J, with 13 bases between the two ends. For the CDR3, the DNA is TGTGCCAGCAGTTCGACAGGTTCTAGCACAGATACGCAGTATTTT. Its protein is CASSSTGSSTDTQYF.

V is TRBV6-1 and J is TRBJ2-4; D is undetermined. Between the trimmed V and J ends, which lost 4 bases and 4 bases, there was a span of 5 bases. The CDR3 sequence is 12 residues long. The germline V gene has CDR1 MNHNS and CDR2 SASEGT. CDR3 in DNA: TGTGCCAGCAGTGGTCTAAAAAACATTCAGTACTTC. This encodes CASSGLKNIQYF.

V and J are TRBV5-6 and TRBJ1-2; D possibly corresponds to TRBD1 (6 bases). The CDR3 runs 13 residues. Germline V gene data show CDR1 as SGHDT and CDR2 as YYEEEE. With 4 bases removed from V and 1 base from J, the gap between germline ends came to 8 bases. In nucleotides, the CDR3 is TGTGCCAGCAGCCAAGGGGGTAACTATGGCTACACCTTC. It yields the protein CASSQGGNYGYTF.

J is TRBJ1-2 and V is TRBV6-5; 9 bases match TRBD1. CDR3 size: 13 residues. Germline values: CDR1 MNHEY, CDR2 SVGAGI. The V segment lost 5 bases and the J segment 2 bases; nucleotides outside the gene matches: 0. CDR3 sequence: CASSDRGNYGYTF. The CDR3 DNA is TGTGCCAGCAGTGACAGGGGGAACTATGGCTACACCTTC.

V is TRBV28 and J is TRBJ2-1; tentative D call: TRBD2 (5 bases). The V end lost 3 bases, the J end lost 4 bases, and 10 bases lay between the germline ends. In germline, CDR1 is MDHEN, CDR2 SYDVKM. The CDR3 contains 14 residues. The CDR3 DNA reads as TGTGCCAGCAGTTTGGGCGAGGGTTACAATGAGCAGTTCTTC. The encoded protein is CASSLGEGYNEQFF. Full variable domain (missing parts from reference TRBV28 and TRBJ2-1): DVKVTQSSRYLVKRTGEKVFLECVQDMDHENMFWYRQDPGLGLRLIYFSYDVKMKEKGDIPEGYSVSREKKERFSLILESASTNQTSMYLCASSLGEGYNEQFFGPGTRLTVL.

The chain links TRBV2 to TRBJ2-3, with TRBD2 identical over 11 bases. This CDR3 comprises 16 residues. V was clipped by 5 bases and J by 3 bases; unmatched bases: 7. Germline CDR1 and CDR2: SNHLY and FYNNEI. The CDR3 reads CASSQLAGGRTDTQYF. The CDR3 DNA reads as TGTGCCAGCAGTCAGTTAGCGGGGGGGAGGACAGATACGCAGTATTTT. Variable domain in full (rest from reference TRBV2 and TRBJ2-3): EPEVTQTPSHQVTQMGQEVILRCVPISNHLYFYWYRQILGQKVEFLVSFYNNEISEKSEIFDDQFSVERPDGSNFTLKIRSTKLEDSAMYFCASSQLAGGRTDTQYFGPGTRLTVL.

The chain has TRBV18 and TRBJ2-1, with 9 bases lining up with TRBD2. V dropped 3 bases and J dropped 2; count of bases not matched to a gene: 5. The germline V gene encodes CDR1 KGHSH and CDR2 LQKENI. The length of the CDR3 is 16 residues. Here the CDR3 reads CASSPSSGTTYNEQFF. The CDR3 nucleotides read TGTGCCAGCTCACCGTCTAGCGGGACAACCTACAATGAGCAGTTCTTC.

Here the CDR3 reads CASSLGAPGRYGQFF. CDR3 DNA sequence: TGTGCCAGCAGCTTGGGAGCGCCCGGGAGATACGGGCAGTTCTTC. The chain employs TRBV5-4 and TRBJ2-1, with D tentatively TRBD2 (6 bases). The V gene lost 0 bases and the J gene lost 12 bases, with 19 bases spanning the gap. The germline V gene has CDR1 SGHNT and CDR2 YYREEE (reference sequence). This CDR3 has 15 amino acids.

This chain connects TRBV27 to TRBJ2-3; 9 bases line up with TRBD2. CDR3 size: 16 residues. Germline V lookup: CDR1 MNHEY, CDR2 SMNVEV (reference sequence). The V segment lost 3 bases and the J segment 1 base; nucleotides outside the gene matches: 5. The CDR3 protein is CASSLTTSGGTDTQYF. CDR3 coding DNA: TGTGCCAGCAGTTTGACGACTAGCGGAGGCACAGATACGCAGTATTTT.

The chain recombines TRBV7-9 with TRBJ2-2; D ambiguous. CDR1 and CDR2 (germline): SEHNR, FQNEAQ (reference sequence). Trimming cost V 1 base and J 1 base, with 7 bases left between them. The CDR3 sequence is 15 residues long. The CDR3 sequence: CASSLERRNTGELFF. The CDR3 DNA sequence: TGTGCCAGCAGCTTAGAGAGGCGGAACACCGGGGAGCTGTTTTTT.

The CDR3 DNA reads TGTGCCACCCCCGAGAGCAATCAGCCCCAGCATTTT. This codes for CATPESNQPQHF. This chain uses TRBV10-3 with TRBJ1-5; D is undetermined. CDR1 is ENHRY, CDR2 SYGVKD, per germline. V was cut by 10 bases and J by 1 base, with 8 bases left in between. The CDR3 runs to 12 residues.